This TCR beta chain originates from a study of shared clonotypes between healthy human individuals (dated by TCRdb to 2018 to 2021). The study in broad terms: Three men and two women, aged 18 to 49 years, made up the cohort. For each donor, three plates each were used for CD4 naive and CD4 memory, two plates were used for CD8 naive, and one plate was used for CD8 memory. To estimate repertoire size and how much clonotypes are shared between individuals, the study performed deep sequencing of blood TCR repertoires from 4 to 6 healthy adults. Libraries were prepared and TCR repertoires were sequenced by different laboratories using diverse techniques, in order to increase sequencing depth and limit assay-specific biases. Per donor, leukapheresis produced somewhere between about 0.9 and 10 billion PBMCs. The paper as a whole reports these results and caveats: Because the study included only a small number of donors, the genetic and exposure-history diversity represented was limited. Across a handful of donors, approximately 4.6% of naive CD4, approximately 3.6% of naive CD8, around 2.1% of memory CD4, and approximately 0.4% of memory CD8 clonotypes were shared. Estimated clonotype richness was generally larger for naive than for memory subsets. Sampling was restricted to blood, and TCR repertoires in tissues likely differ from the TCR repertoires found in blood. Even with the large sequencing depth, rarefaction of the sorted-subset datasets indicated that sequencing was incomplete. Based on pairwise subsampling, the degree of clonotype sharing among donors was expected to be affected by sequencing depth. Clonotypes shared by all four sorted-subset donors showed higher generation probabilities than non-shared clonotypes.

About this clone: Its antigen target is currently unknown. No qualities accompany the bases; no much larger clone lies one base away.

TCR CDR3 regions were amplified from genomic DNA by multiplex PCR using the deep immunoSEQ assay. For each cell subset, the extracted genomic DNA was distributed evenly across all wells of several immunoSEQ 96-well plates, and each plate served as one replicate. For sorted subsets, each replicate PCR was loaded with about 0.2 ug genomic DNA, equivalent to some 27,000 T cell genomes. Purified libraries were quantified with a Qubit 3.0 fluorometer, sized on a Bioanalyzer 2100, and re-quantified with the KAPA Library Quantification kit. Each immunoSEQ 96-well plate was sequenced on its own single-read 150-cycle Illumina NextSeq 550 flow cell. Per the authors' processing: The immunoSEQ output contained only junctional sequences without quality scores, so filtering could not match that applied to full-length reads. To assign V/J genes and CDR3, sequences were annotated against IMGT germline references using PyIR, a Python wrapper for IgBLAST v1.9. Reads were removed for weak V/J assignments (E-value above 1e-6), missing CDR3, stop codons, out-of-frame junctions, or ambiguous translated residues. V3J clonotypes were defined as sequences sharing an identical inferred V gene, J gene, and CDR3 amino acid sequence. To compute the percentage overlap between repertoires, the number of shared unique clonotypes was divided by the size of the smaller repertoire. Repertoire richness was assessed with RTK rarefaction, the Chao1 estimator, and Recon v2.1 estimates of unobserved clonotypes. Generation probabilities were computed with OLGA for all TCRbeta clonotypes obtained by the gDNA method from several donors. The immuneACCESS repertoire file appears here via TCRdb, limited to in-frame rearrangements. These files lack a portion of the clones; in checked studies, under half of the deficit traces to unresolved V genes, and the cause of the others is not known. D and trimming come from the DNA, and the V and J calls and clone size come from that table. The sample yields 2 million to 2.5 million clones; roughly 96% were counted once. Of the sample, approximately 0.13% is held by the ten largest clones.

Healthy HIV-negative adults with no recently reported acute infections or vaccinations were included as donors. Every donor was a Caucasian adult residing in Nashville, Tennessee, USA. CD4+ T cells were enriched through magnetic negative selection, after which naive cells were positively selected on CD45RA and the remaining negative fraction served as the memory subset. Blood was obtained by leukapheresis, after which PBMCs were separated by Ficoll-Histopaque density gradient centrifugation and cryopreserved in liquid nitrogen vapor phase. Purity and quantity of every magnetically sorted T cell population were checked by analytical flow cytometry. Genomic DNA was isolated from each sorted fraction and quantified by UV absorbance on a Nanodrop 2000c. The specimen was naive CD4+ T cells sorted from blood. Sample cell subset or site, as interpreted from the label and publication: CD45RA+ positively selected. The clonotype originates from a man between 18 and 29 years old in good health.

The CDR3 region: CAISGRTGEGGELFF. Here is the DNA: TGTGCCATCAGCGGACGGACAGGGGAGGGCGGGGAGCTGTTTTTT. Here the chain combines TRBV10-3 and TRBJ2-2; 9 of the junction bases match TRBD1. Unmatched junction bases come to 9, with V trimmed by 6 bases and J by 7 bases. The CDR3 covers 15 residues, taking in both the cysteine and the phenylalanine. This entry keeps only the CDR3 DNA: 45 bases, framed from base 1. The germline V gene sets CDR1 to ENHRY and CDR2 to SYGVKD.